What follows are 10 T cell receptor beta chains derived from one specimen sequenced in a study of blood T cell repertoires in COVID-19. Profiling relied on immunoSEQ multiplex PCR, and the TCRdb table lists in-frame clones only, not all of them. The sample includes roughly 190,000 clones, more than 75% of them seen just once. Material for sequencing was peripheral blood. Receptors originate from a woman in her fifties or sixties with COVID-19, enrolled during active disease.

The V gene is TRBV28, the J gene TRBJ1-3; a weak D match, TRBD1 (6 bases). Germline loops: CDR1 MDHEN, CDR2 SYDVKM. The length of the CDR3 is 15 residues. Trimming stripped 6 bases from V and 4 bases from J, with 16 bases between. The CDR3 nucleotides read TGTGCCAGCAGGCCCACAGGGATGGGGGGAAACACCATATATTTT. Its protein product is CASRPTGMGGNTIYF.

This chain joins TRBV7-8 and TRBJ1-1, with 8 bases that match TRBD1. The V gene end was trimmed by 5 bases and the J gene end by 4 bases; junction bases not matched to a gene: 6. The CDR3 has 14 amino acids. Per germline, CDR1 SGHVS and CDR2 FQNEAQ. The DNA for the CDR3 is TGTGCCAGCAGCCCTATCACAGGGGGCACTGAAGCTTTCTTT. This sequence encodes CASSPITGGTEAFF. The whole variable domain, remainder taken from reference TRBV7-8 and TRBJ1-1, is GAGVSQSPRYKVAKRGQDVALRCDPISGHVSLFWYQQALGQGPEFLTYFQNEAQLDKSGLPSDRFFAERPEGSVSTLKIQRTQQEDSAVYLCASSPITGGTEAFFGQGTRLTVV.

The rearrangement joins TRBV7-2 to TRBJ2-1; D may be TRBD2 (7 bases). CDR3 size: 18 residues. CDR1 SGHTA and CDR2 FQGNSA come from the germline V gene. V lost 5 bases and J lost 7, with 27 bases in between. In nucleotides, the CDR3 is TGTGCCAGCAGCCGTGAGTCGGGCGGGGGCCTACCTCGAAATGAGCAGTTCTTC. Protein sequence: CASSRESGGGLPRNEQFF.

This rearrangement joins TRBV19 to TRBJ1-2, with D tentatively TRBD1 (6 bases). CDR3 size: 17 residues. Germline CDR1 is LNHDA and CDR2 is SQIVND (reference sequence). V gave up 2 bases and J gave up 1 base, with 17 bases separating them. The CDR3 loop is CASSIRQTGVFNYGYTF. CDR3 coding DNA: TGTGCCAGTAGTATACGGCAGACAGGCGTCTTTAACTATGGCTACACCTTC. The full variable domain, rest sourced from reference TRBV19 and TRBJ1-2, is DGGITQSPKYLFRKEGQNVTLSCEQNLNHDAMYWYRQDPGQGLRLIYYSQIVNDFQKGDIAEGYSVSREKKESFPLTVTSAQKNPTAFYLCASSIRQTGVFNYGYTFGSGTRLTVV.

This clone was detected once. CDR3 sequence (DNA): TGCGCCAGCAGCCCCGGACAGGAGAAGATGAGAACTGAAGCTTTCTTT. This sequence encodes CASSPGQEKMRTEAFF. This chain connects TRBV5-1 to TRBJ1-1; 7 bases map to TRBD1. The V segment lost 4 bases and the J segment 5 bases; nucleotides outside the gene matches: 14. The germline V gene has CDR1 SGHRS and CDR2 YFSETQ. This CDR3 has 16 residues.

The genes are TRBV20-1 and TRBJ2-7; 8 bases fit TRBD1. CDR1 DFQATT and CDR2 SNEGSKA come from the germline V gene (reference sequence). The CDR3 is made up of 15 amino acids. With 3 bases clipped from V and 2 bases from J, the junction kept 9 bases outside the gene matches. The CDR3 region is CSASSPDRAAYEQYF. DNA of the CDR3: TGCAGTGCTAGTTCCCCGGACAGGGCGGCCTACGAGCAGTACTTC.

This clone turned up a few times. V gene TRBV29-1 combines with J gene TRBJ2-2, with D hard to call. The V gene's germline CDR1 is SQVTM and CDR2 ANQGSEA. The CDR3 is 13 amino acids. V gave up 4 bases and J gave up 5 bases, with 11 bases separating them. The CDR3 nucleotides are TGCAGCGTTGTAGTCCAGGCTACCGGGGAGCTGTTTTTT. It is translated as CSVVVQATGELFF.

The chain has TRBV24-1 and TRBJ2-5; 9 positions agree with TRBD2. Germline trimming cut 9 bases from V and 7 bases from J; bases unmatched to any gene: 17. The CDR3 has 16 residues. Germline-derived CDR1 and CDR2 are KGHDR and SFDVKD. CDR3 in amino acids: CATSGVAGEVGGTQYF. The CDR3 DNA reads as TGTGCCACCTCCGGGGTAGCGGGAGAGGTGGGGGGGACCCAGTACTTC.

This chain uses TRBV6-4 with TRBJ2-1; possibly TRBD2 for D (5 bases). The V and J ends lost 5 bases and 7 bases respectively, with 12 bases between them. CDR1 MRHNA and CDR2 SNTAGT come from the germline V gene. This CDR3 contains 13 residues. The chain's CDR3 is CASSLGGSNEQFF. In nucleotides, the CDR3 is TGTGCCAGCAGTCTGGGCGGGTCAAATGAGCAGTTCTTC.

The chain joins TRBV5-1 to TRBJ2-7; 7 bases are a match to TRBD1. The germline V gene encodes CDR1 SGHRS and CDR2 YFSETQ. The CDR3 is made up of 14 amino acids. V was pared by 5 bases and J by 1 base, with 6 bases of the junction left unmatched. The CDR3 sequence is CASRPGQTSYEQYF. CDR3 nucleotides: TGCGCCAGCAGGCCGGGACAGACATCCTACGAGCAGTACTTC.